The following is a TCR beta chain sequence with its context. Antigen: not known. The germline gives CDR1 ENHRY, CDR2 SYGVKD. The CDR3 is 15 amino acids. V was cut by 3 bases and J by 4 bases, with 12 bases left in between. This entry is derived from a study of response to subunit inactivated influenza vaccine. TCRdb called the RT-PCR reads again in MiXCR, with one record for every CDR3 protein. The table shows 500,000 or so distinct CDR3 sequences, with 16% occurring only once. Overall study results and limits: Authors suggested few new T cells are recruited by each seasonal influenza vaccination.

Sequencing used CD4+ T cells sorted from PBMCs, obtained about 23 months after vaccination. The sequence was collected from a man aged 50 to 75 who received an inactivated influenza vaccine. The chain combines TRBV10-3 with TRBJ2-2; TRBD1 is a possible D gene (6 bases). CDR3 residues: CAISEGGASTGELFF. In nucleotides, the CDR3 is TGTGCCATCAGTGAAGGGGGTGCTAGCACCGGGGAGCTGTTTTTT.